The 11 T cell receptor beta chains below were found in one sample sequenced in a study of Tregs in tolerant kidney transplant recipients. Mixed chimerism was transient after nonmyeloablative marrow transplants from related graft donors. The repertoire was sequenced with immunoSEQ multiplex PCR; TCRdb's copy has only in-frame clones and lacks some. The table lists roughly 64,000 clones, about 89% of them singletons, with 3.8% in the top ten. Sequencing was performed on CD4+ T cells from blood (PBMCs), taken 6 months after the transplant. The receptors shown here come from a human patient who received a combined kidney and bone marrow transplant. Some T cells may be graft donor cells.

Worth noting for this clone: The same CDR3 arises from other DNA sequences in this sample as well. Here the CDR3 reads CAWSRPGRANNSPLHF. CDR3 in DNA: TGTGCCTGGAGTCGACCAGGGAGGGCAAATAATTCACCCCTCCACTTT. V and J are TRBV30 and TRBJ1-6; D is perhaps TRBD1 (5 bases). This CDR3 comprises 16 residues. Between the trimmed V and J ends, which lost 2 bases and 5 bases, there was a span of 16 bases. The germline V gene encodes CDR1 GTSNPN and CDR2 SVGIG (reference sequence). Complete variable domain (other parts from reference TRBV30 and TRBJ1-6): SQTIHQWPATLVQPVGSPLSLECTVEGTSNPNLYWYRQAAGRGLQLLFYSVGIGQISSEVPQNLSASRPQDRQFILSSKKLLLSDSGFYLCAWSRPGRANNSPLHFGNGTRLTVT.

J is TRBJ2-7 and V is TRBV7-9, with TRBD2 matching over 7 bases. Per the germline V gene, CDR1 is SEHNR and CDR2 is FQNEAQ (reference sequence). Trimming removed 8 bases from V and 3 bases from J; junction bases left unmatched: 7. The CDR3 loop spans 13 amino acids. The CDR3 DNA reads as TGTGCCAGCGAGGGGCGGGGGAGCTACGAGCAGTACTTC. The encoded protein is CASEGRGSYEQYF.

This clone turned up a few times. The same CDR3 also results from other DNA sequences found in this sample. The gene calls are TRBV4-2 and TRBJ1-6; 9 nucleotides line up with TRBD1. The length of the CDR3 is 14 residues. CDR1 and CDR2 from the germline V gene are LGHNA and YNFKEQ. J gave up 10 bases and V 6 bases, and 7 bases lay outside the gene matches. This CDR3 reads CASSRDREESPLHF. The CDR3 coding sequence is TGTGCCAGCAGTAGGGACAGGGAGGAATCACCCCTCCACTTT.

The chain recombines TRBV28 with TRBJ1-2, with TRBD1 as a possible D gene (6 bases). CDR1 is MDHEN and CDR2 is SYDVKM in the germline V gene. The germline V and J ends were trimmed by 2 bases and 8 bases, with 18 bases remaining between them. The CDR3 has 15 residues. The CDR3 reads CASSLINYRDGGYTF. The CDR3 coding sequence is TGTGCCAGCAGTTTAATTAATTACAGGGATGGCGGCTACACCTTC.

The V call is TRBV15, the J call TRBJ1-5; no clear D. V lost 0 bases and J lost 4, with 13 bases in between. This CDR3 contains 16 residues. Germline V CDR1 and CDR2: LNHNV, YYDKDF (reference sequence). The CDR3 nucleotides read TGTGCCACCAGCAGAGATCGCGTGGCCAGGAATCAGCCCCAGCATTTT. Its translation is CATSRDRVARNQPQHF.

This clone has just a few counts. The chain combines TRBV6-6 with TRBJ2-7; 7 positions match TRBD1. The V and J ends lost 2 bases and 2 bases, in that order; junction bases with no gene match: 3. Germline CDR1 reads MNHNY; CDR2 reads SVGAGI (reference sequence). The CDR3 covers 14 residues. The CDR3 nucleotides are TGTGCCAGCAGTTACGATGACAGGGCCTACGAGCAGTACTTC. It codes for CASSYDDRAYEQYF.

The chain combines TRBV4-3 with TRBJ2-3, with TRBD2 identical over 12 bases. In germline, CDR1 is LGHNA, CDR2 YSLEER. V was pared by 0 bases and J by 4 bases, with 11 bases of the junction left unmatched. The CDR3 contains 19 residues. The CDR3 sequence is CASSQDYHRLAGEPDTQYF. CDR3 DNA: TGCGCCAGCAGCCAAGATTATCATAGACTAGCGGGAGAGCCAGATACGCAGTATTTT.

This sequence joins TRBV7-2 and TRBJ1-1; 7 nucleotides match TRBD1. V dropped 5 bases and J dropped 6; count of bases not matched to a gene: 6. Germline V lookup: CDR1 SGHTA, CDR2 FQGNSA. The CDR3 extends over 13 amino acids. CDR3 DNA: TGTGCCAGCAGCCAGGGGGGCTGGCCTGAAGCTTTCTTT. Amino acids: CASSQGGWPEAFF.

The CDR3 region is CASSLNGGKETQYF. CDR3 in DNA: TGTGCCAGCAGCTTAAATGGCGGGAAAGAGACCCAGTACTTC. The J gene is TRBJ2-5, the V gene TRBV7-3; tentative D call: TRBD2 (6 bases). V was cut by 1 base and J by 3 bases, with 9 bases left in between. This CDR3 region has 14 residues. In germline, CDR1 is SGHTA, CDR2 FQGTGA.

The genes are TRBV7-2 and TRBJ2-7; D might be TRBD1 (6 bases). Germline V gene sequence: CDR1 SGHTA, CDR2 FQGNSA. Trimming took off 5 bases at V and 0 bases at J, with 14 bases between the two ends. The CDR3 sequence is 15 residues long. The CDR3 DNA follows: TGTGCCAGCAGCCCCTTTGGACAGAGCTCCTACGAGCAGTACTTC. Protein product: CASSPFGQSSYEQYF.

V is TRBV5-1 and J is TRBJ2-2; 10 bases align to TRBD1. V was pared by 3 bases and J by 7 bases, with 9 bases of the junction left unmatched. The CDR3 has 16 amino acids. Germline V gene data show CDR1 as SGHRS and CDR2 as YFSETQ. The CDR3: CASSWPTGGNIGELFF. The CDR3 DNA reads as TGCGCCAGCAGCTGGCCGACAGGGGGCAATATCGGGGAGCTGTTTTTT.